This T cell receptor beta chain was retrieved from a study of T-cell memory formation after mild COVID-19. Study-wide background: Most TCR clusters belonged to a single donor.

About this clonotype: Its antigen is undetermined.

The study, taken as a whole, reports: Shrinking CD4+ clones resided mostly in CM and EM, and CD8+ ones in EMRA. While clones contracting from day 15 to 85 were balanced between CD4 and CD8, later expanders leaned CD4+.

5'RACE primed from the constant segment yielded TCR alpha and TCR beta cDNA libraries bearing sample barcodes and UMIs. Each CDR3 protein gets one entry after TCRdb re-called the 5' RACE reads with MiXCR. The table records 90,000 to 120,000 distinct CDR3 sequences, approximately 12% of them present only once. With 6 bases removed from V and 7 bases from J, the gap between germline ends came to 12 bases. Germline V gene sequence: CDR1 MNHEY, CDR2 SMNVEV (reference sequence). The CDR3 length is 12 residues. Sequenced input: PBMCs or a T cell subset sorted from them (not recorded which). The chain joins TRBV27 to TRBJ1-2; D not certain. The receptor comes from a man in his late teens or twenties who had mild COVID-19 (a few samples of this study predate the infection). Cell type and time point are not known. CDR3 amino acids: CASRGIVSGYTF. In DNA form, the CDR3 reads TGTGCCAGCAGGGGTATAGTTAGTGGCTACACCTTC.